This paragraph reports one TCR beta chain. Its antigen is unidentified. This specimen belongs to a study of CD8 T cells in ankylosing spondylitis. Whole-study findings and limits: Relatively scarce in peripheral blood, disease-linked clones were CD8+.

TCR beta libraries were made by quantitative 5'-RACE with molecular barcodes. Using its own MiXCR run on the 5' RACE reads, TCRdb lists one record per CDR3 protein. The sample has 290,000 or so distinct CDR3 sequences, less than 25% seen once; the top ten hold 3.5%. Per the germline V gene, CDR1 is DFQATT and CDR2 is SNEGSKA (reference sequence). The CDR3 is 11 amino acids. The V end was cut by 6 bases, the J end by 7 bases, with 10 bases between. Sequencing input: blood, either unsorted or a sorted T cell fraction (not recorded which). The source is a female donor with ankylosing spondylitis or in good health (not recorded which). The rearrangement links TRBV20-1 to TRBJ1-5; D unclear. The CDR3 DNA sequence: TGCAGTGCCCAAGATGGACAGCCCCAGCATTTT. This translates into CSAQDGQPQHF.